This T cell receptor (beta chain) derives from a study of shared clonotypes between healthy human individuals. Germline V gives CDR1 SGHTS, CDR2 YDEGEE. V shed 5 bases and J shed 3 bases, with 17 bases lying between them. The CDR3 sequence is 15 residues long. Method: immunoSEQ multiplex PCR; TCRdb's copy keeps in-frame clones and lacks some. The sample shows about 680,000 clones, roughly 72% of them seen only once. The J gene is TRBJ2-5, the V gene TRBV5-8; D not resolved. The origin of this receptor is a woman aged 25 to 39 in good health. Sequencing input: memory CD4+ T cells sorted from blood. Specified subset: CD45RA-negative fraction. The CDR3 bases are TGTGCCAGCAGTTACGGAAGGACGGAAAAAGAGACCCAGTACTTC. Its translation: CASSYGRTEKETQYF.